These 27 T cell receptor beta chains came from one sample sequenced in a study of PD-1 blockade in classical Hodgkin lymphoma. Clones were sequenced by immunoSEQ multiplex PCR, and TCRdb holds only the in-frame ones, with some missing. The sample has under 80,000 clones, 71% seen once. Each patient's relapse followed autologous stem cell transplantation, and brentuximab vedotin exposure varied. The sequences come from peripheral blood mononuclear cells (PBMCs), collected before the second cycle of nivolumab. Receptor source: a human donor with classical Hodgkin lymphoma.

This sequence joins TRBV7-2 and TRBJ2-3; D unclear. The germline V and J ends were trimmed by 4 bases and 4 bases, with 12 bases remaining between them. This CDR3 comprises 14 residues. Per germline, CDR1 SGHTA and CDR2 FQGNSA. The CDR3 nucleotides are TGTGCCAGCAGCTCCTCCCAGAAATCAGATACGCAGTATTTT. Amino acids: CASSSSQKSDTQYF.

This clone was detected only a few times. CDR3 nucleotides: TGTGCCAGCAGTGACGACCACGAGCAGTACTTC. Protein sequence: CASSDDHEQYF. V and J are TRBV6-1 and TRBJ2-7; D is ambiguous. There are 11 residues in the CDR3. V was cut by 3 bases and J by 5 bases, with 5 bases left in between. Germline CDR1 MNHNS, CDR2 SASEGT.

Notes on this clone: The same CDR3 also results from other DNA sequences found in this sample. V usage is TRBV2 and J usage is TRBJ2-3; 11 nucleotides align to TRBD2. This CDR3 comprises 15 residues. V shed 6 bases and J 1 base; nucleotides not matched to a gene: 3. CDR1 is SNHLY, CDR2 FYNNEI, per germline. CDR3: CASSPLAGGTDTQYF. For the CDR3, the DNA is TGTGCCAGCAGCCCACTAGCGGGGGGCACAGATACGCAGTATTTT.

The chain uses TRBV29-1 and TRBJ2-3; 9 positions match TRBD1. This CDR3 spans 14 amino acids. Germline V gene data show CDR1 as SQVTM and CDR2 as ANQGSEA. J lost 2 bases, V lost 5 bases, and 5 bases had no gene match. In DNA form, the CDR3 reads TGCAGCGTTCTCCGGGACAGGGCCACAGATACGCAGTATTTT. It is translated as CSVLRDRATDTQYF.

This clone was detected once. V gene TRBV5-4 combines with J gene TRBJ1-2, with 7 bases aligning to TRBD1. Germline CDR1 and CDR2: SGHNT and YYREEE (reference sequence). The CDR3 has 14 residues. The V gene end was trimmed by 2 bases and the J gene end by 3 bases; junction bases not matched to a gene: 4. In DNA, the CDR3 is TGTGCCAGCAGCTTATATACAGGGGACTATGGCTACACCTTC. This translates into CASSLYTGDYGYTF.

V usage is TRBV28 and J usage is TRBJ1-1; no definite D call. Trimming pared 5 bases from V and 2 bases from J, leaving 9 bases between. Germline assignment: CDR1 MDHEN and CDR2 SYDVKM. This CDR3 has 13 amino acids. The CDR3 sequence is CASSGGVNTEAFF. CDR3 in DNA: TGTGCCAGCAGTGGTGGGGTTAACACTGAAGCTTTCTTT.

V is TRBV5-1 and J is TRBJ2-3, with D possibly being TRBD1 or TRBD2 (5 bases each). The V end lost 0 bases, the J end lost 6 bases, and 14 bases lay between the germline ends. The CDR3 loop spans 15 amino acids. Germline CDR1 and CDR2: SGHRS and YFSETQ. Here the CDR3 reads CASSLALGDQDTQYF. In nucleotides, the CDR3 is TGCGCCAGCAGCTTGGCCCTGGGGGATCAGGATACGCAGTATTTT.

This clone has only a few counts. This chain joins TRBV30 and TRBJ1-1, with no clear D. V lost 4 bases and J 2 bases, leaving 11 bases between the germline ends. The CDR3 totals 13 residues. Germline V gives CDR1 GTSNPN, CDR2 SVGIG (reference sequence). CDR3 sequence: CAWKRASNTEAFF. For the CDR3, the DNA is TGTGCCTGGAAAAGGGCATCAAACACTGAAGCTTTCTTT. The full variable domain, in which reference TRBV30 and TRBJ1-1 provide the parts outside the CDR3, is SQTIHQWPATLVQPVGSPLSLECTVEGTSNPNLYWYRQAAGRGLQLLFYSVGIGQISSEVPQNLSASRPQDRQFILSSKKLLLSDSGFYLCAWKRASNTEAFFGQGTRLTVV.

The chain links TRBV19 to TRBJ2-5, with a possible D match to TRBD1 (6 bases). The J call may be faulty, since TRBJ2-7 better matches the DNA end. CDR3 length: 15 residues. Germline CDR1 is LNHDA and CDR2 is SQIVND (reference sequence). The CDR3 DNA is TGTGCCAGTAGTATTGGACCAGGGGCCAAGGACGAGCAGTACTTC. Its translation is CASSIGPGAKDEQYF.

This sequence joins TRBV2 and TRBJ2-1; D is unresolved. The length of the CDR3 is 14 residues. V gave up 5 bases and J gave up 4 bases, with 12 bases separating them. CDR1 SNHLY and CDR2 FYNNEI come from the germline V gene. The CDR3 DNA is TGTGCCAGCAGTCCCACGCCCCGTTACAATGAGCAGTTCTTC. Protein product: CASSPTPRYNEQFF.

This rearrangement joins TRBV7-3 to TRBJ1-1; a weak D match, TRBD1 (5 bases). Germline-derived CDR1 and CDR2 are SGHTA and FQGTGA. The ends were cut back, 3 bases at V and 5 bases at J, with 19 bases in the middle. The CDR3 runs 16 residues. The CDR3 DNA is TGTGCCAGCAGCTTCTCCCCCGGCAGGGCGGCAACTGAAGCTTTCTTT. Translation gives CASSFSPGRAATEAFF.

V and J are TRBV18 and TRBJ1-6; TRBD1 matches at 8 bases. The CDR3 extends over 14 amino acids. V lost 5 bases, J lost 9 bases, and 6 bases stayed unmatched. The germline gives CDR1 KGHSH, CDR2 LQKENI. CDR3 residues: CASSGGQASSPLHF. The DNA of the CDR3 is TGTGCCAGCTCAGGGGGACAGGCGTCTTCACCCCTCCACTTT.

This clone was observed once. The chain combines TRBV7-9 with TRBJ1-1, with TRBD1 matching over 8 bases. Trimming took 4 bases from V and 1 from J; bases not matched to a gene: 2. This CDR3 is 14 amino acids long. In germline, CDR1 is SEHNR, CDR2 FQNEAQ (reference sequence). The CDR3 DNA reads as TGTGCCAGCAGCTGGACAGGGTGGAACACTGAAGCTTTCTTT. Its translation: CASSWTGWNTEAFF.

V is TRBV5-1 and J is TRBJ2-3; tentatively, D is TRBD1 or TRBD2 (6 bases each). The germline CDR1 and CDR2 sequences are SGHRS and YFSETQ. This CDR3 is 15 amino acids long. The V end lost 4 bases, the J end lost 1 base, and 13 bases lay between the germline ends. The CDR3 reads CASSPSGAGTDTQYF. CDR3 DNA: TGCGCCAGCAGCCCCTCGGGGGCCGGCACAGATACGCAGTATTTT.

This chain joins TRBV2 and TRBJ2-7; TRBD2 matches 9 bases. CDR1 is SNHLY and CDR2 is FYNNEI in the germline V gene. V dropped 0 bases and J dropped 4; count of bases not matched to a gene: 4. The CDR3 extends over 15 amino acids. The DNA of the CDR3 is TGTGCCAGCAGTGAAGCGAGCGGGGGGACGTACGAGCAGTACTTC. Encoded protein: CASSEASGGTYEQYF.

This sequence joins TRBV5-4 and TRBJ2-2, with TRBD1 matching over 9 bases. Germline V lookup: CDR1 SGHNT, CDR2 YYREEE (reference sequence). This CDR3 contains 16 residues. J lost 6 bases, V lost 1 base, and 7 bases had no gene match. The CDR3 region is CASSLRGQGSAGELFF. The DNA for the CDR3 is TGTGCCAGCAGCTTGAGGGGACAGGGATCGGCCGGGGAGCTGTTTTTT.

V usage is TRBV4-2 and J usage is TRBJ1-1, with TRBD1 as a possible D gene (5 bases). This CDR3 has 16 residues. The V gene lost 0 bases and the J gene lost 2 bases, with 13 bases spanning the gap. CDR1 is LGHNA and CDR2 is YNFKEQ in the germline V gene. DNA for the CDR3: TGTGCCAGCAGCCAAGATGTGACAGATCTTAACACTGAAGCTTTCTTT. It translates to CASSQDVTDLNTEAFF.

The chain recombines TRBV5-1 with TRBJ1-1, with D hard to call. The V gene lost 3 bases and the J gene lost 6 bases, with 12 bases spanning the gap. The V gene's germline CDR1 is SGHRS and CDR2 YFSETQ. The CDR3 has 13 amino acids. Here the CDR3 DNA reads TGCGCCAGCAGCTGGGCCGTGGGGTCTGAAGCTTTCTTT. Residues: CASSWAVGSEAFF.

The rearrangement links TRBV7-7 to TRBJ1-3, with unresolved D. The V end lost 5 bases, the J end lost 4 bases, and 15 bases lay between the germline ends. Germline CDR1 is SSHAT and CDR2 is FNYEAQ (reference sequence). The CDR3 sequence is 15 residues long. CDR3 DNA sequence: TGTGCCAGCAGCCCAACACCTACTCCGGGAAACACCATATATTTT. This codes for CASSPTPTPGNTIYF.

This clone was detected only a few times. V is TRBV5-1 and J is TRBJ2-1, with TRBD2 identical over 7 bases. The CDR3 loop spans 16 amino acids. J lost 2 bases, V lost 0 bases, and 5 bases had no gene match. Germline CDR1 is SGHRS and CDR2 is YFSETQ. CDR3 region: CASSLAGTTPYNEQFF. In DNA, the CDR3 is TGCGCCAGCAGCTTGGCCGGGACTACGCCCTACAATGAGCAGTTCTTC.

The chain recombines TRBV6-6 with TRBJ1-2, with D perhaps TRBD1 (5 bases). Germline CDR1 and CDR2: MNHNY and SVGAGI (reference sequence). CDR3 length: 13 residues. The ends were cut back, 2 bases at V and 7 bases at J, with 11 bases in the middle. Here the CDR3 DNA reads TGTGCCAGCAGTTACAACGGGGCGCTTGGCTACACCTTC. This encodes CASSYNGALGYTF.

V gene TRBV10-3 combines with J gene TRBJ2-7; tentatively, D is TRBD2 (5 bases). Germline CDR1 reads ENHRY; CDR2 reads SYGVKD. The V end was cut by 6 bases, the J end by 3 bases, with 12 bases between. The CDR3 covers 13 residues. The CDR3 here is CAISRELHYEQYF. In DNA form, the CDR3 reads TGTGCCATCAGCCGGGAACTCCACTACGAGCAGTACTTC.

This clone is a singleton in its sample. The CDR3 bases are TGTGCCAGCAGTTTCCCTGACCGTGAGAACACTGAAGCTTTCTTT. Protein: CASSFPDRENTEAFF. The gene calls are TRBV28 and TRBJ1-1; D is ambiguous. Germline CDR1 MDHEN, CDR2 SYDVKM. The CDR3 totals 15 residues. V lost 3 bases and J 1 base, leaving 12 bases between the germline ends.

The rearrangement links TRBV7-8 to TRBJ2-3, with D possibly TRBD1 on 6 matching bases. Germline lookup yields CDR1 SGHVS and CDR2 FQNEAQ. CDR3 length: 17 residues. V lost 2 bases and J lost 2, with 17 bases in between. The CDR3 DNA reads TGTGCCAGCAGCTTATTACGACTACAGGGTAACACAGATACGCAGTATTTT. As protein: CASSLLRLQGNTDTQYF.

The CDR3 DNA sequence: TGTGCCAGCAGCTTGGGACTAGCGGGTGACAATGAGCAGTTCTTC. It specifies CASSLGLAGDNEQFF. The chain recombines TRBV11-2 with TRBJ2-1; TRBD2 matches at 12 bases. Looked up from germline, CDR1 is SGHAT and CDR2 is FQNNGV. The trim removed 3 bases at V and 5 bases at J, leaving 2 bases unmatched. This CDR3 spans 15 amino acids. Complete variable domain (other parts from reference TRBV11-2 and TRBJ2-1): EAGVAQSPRYKIIEKRQSVAFWCNPISGHATLYWYQQILGQGPKLLIQFQNNGVVDDSQLPKDRFSAERLKGVDSTLKIQPAKLEDSAVYLCASSLGLAGDNEQFFGPGTRLTVL.

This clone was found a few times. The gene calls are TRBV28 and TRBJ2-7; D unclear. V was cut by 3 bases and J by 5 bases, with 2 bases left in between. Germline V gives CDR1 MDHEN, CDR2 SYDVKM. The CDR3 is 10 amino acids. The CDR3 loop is CASSFHEQYF. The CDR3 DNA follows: TGTGCCAGCAGTTTCCACGAGCAGTACTTC.

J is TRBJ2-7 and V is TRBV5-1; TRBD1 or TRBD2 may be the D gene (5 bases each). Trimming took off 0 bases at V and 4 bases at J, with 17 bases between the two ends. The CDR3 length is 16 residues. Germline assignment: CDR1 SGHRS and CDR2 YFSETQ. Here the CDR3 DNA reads TGCGCCAGCAGCTTGGCCGGGGCGGACCTCCTTTACGAGCAGTACTTC. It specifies CASSLAGADLLYEQYF.